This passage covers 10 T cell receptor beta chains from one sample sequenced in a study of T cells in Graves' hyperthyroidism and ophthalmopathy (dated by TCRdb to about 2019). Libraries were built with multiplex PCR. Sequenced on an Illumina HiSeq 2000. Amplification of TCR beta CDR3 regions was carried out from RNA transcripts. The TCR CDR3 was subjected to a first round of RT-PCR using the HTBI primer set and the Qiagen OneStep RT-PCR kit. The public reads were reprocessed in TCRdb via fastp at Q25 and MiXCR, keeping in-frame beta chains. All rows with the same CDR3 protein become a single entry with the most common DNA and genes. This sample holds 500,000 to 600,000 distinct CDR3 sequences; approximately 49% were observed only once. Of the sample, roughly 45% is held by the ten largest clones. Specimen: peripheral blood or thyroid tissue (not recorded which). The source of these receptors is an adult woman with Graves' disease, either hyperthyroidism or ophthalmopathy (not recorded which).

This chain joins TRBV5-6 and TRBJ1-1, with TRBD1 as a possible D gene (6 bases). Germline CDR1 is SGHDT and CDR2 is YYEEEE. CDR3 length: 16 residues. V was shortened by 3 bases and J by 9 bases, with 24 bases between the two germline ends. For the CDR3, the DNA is TGTGCCAGCAGCTCCTACAGGGTTGGTGGGCCGCCTAAAGCTTTCTTT. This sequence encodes CASSSYRVGGPPKAFF.

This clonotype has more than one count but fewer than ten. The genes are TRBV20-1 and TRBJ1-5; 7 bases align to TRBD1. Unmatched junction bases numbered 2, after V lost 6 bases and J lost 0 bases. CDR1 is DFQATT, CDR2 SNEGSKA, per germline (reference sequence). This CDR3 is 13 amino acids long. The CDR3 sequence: CSARDSSNQPQHF. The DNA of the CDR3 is TGCAGTGCGAGGGACAGTAGCAATCAGCCCCAGCATTTT.

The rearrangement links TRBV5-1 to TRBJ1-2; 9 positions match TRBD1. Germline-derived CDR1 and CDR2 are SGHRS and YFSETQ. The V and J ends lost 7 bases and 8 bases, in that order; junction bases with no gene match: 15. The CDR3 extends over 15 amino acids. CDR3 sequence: CASGQTGTGSFGYTF. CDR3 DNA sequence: TGCGCCAGCGGCCAGACCGGGACAGGGTCGTTCGGCTACACCTTC.

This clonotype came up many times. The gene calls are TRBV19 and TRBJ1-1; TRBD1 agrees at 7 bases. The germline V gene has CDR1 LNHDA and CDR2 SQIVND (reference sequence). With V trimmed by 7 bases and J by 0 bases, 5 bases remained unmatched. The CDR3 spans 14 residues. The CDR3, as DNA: TGTGCCAGTAATCGGGACAGTGTGAACACTGAAGCTTTCTTT. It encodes CASNRDSVNTEAFF. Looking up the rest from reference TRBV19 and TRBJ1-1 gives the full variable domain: DGGITQSPKYLFRKEGQNVTLSCEQNLNHDAMYWYRQDPGQGLRLIYYSQIVNDFQKGDIAEGYSVSREKKESFPLTVTSAQKNPTAFYLCASNRDSVNTEAFFGQGTRLTVV.

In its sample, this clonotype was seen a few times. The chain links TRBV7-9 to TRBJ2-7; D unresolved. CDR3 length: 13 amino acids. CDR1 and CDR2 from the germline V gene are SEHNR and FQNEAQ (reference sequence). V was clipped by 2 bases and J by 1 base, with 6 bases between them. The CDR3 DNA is TGTGCCAGCAGCTTACCCCCTTCCTACGAGCAGTACTTC. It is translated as CASSLPPSYEQYF.

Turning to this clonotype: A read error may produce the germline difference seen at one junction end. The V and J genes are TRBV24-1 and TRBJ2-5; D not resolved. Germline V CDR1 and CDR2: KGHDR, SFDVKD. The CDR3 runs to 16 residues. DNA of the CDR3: TGTGCCAACACGCCGTACCTCCCGGGCGATCAAGGGACCCAGTACTTC. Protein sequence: CANTPYLPGDQGTQYF.

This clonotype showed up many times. The CDR3 coding sequence is TGTGCCAGCAGCAAAGGACCTTCCTACGAGCAGTACTTC. This gives the protein CASSKGPSYEQYF. The rearrangement links TRBV7-8 to TRBJ2-7; D uncertain. CDR1 is SGHVS and CDR2 is FQNEAQ in the germline V gene. The CDR3 is 13 residues long. Trimming cost V 5 bases and J 1 base, with 9 bases left between them.

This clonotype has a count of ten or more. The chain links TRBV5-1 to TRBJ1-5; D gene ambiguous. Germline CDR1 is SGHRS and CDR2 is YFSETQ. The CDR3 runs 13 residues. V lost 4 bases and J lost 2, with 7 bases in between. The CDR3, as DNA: TGCGCCAGCAGCCCCGAGGGCAATCAGCCCCAGCATTTT. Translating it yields CASSPEGNQPQHF.

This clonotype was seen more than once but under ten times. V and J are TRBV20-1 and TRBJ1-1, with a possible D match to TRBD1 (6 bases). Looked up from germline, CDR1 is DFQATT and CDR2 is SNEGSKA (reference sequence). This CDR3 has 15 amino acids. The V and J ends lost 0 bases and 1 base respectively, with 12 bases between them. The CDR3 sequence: CSARDRRGGNTEAFF. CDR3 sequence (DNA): TGCAGTGCTAGAGATCGTAGGGGGGGGAACACTGAAGCTTTCTTT.

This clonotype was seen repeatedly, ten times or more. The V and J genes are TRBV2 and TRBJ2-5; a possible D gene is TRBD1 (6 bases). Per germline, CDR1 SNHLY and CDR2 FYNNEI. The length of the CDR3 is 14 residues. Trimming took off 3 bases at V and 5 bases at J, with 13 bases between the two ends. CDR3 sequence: CASSEILGAETQYF. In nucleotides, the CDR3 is TGTGCCAGCAGTGAGATTTTGGGGGCGGAGACCCAGTACTTC.